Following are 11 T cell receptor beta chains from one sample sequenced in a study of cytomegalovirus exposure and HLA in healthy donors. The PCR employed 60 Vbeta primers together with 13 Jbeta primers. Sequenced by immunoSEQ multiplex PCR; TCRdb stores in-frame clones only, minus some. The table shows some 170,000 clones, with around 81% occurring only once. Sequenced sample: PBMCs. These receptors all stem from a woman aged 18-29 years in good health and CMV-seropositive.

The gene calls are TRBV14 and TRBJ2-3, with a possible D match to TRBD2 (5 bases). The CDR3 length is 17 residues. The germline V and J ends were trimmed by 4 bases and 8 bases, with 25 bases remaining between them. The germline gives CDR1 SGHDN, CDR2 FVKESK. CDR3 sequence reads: CASSRQYGRTFPGTQYF. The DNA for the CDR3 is TGTGCCAGCAGCCGGCAATATGGGAGAACCTTTCCCGGTACGCAGTATTTT.

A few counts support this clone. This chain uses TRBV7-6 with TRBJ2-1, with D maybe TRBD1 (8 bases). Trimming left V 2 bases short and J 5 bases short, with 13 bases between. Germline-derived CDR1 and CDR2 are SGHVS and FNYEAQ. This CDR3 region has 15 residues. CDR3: CASSLSGTGHNEQFF. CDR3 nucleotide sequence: TGTGCCAGCAGCTTAAGCGGGACAGGACACAATGAGCAGTTCTTC.

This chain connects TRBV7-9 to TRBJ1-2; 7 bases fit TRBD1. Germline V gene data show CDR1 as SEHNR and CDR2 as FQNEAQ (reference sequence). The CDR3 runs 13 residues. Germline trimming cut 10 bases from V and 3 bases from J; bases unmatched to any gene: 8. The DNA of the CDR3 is TGTGCCACCACTGCCGGGACAGACTATGGCTACACCTTC. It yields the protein CATTAGTDYGYTF.

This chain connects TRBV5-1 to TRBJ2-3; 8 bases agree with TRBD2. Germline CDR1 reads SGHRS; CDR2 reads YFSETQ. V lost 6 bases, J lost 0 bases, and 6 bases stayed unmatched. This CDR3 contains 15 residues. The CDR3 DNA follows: TGCGCCAGCATCCGAGCTAGCGGGAGCACAGATACGCAGTATTTT. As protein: CASIRASGSTDTQYF.

CDR3 sequence reads: CASSEWGGANTGELFF. The CDR3 nucleotides read TGTGCCAGCAGTGAATGGGGGGGCGCGAACACCGGGGAGCTGTTTTTT. The V and J genes are TRBV25-1 and TRBJ2-2, with D possibly TRBD2 on 7 matching bases. The germline CDR1 and CDR2 sequences are MGHDK and SYGVNS. V lost 1 base, J lost 0 bases, and 9 bases lay in between. There are 16 residues in the CDR3. Filled out from reference TRBV25-1 and TRBJ2-2, the complete variable domain reads EADIYQTPRYLVIGTGKKITLECSQTMGHDKMYWYQQDPGMELHLIHYSYGVNSTEKGDLSSESTVSRIRTEHFPLTLESARPSHTSQYLCASSEWGGANTGELFFGEGSRLTVL.

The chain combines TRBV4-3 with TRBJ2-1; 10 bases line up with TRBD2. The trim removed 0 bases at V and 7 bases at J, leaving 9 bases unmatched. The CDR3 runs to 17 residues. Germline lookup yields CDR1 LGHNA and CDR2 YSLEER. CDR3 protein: CASSQENSGGALNEQFF. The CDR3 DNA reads TGCGCCAGCAGCCAAGAAAACAGCGGGGGGGCCTTGAATGAGCAGTTCTTC.

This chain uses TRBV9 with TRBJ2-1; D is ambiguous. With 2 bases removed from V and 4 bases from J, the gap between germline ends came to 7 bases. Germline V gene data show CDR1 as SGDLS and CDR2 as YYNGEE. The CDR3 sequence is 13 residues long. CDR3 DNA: TGTGCCAGCAGCGTGTCCGAGTACAATGAGCAGTTCTTC. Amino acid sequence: CASSVSEYNEQFF.

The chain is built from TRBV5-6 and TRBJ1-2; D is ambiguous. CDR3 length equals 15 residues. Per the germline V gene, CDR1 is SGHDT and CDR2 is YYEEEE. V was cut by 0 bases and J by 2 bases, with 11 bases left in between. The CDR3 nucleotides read TGTGCCAGCAGCTTGGCCATCACAGTCAACTATGGCTACACCTTC. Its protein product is CASSLAITVNYGYTF.

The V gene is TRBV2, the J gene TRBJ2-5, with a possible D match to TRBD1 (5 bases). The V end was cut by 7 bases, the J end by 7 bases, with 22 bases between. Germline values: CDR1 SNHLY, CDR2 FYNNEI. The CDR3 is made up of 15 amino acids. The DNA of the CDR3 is TGTGCCAGCAAGTCGGATAGGGGCTCGGGCGGGACCCAGTACTTC. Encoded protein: CASKSDRGSGGTQYF.

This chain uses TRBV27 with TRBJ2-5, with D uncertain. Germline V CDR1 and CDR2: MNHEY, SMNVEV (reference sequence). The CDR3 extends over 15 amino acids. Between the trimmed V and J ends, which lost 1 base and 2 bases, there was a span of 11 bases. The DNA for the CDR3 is TGTGCCAGCAGTTTATGGGCCTCTGGACAAGAGACCCAGTACTTC. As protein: CASSLWASGQETQYF.

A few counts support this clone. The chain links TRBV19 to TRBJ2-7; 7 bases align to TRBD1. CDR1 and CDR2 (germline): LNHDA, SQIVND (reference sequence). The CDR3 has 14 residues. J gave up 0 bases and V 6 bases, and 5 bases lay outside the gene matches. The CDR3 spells CASSPRDSSYEQYF. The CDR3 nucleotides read TGTGCCAGTAGCCCCCGGGACAGCTCCTACGAGCAGTACTTC.